Listed below are T cell receptor beta chains from one sample, sequenced in a study of ipilimumab plus nivolumab after autologous stem cell transplantation. The table came from immunoSEQ multiplex PCR; TCRdb's copy has only in-frame clones and leaves some out. The table shows approximately 80,000 clones, with 65% to 85% occurring only once. The specimen was PBMCs, collected in a trial of ipilimumab plus nivolumab as post-transplant consolidation. All receptors derive from a male donor with diffuse large B-cell lymphoma. The CDR3 runs from the conserved cysteine through the conserved F or W. A D gene is named only where the DNA matches it firmly. Only some rows state a clone size, as once, few, many or a class for expanded clones.

V gene,J gene,clone size,D gene,CDR3 protein,CDR3 DNA
TRBV2,TRBJ2-5,NA,NA,CASCAGRSEQTQYF,TGTGCCAGCTGCGCGGGGCGGTCGGAACAGACCCAGTACTTC
TRBV5-5,TRBJ2-2,few,TRBD1,CASSPLGQGVRDTGELFF,TGTGCCAGCAGCCCCTTGGGACAGGGTGTTAGGGACACCGGGGAGCTGTTTTTT
TRBV14,TRBJ2-3,few,TRBD2,CASSQDRTSGGMDTQYF,TGTGCCAGCAGCCAAGATCGGACTAGCGGGGGGATGGATACGCAGTATTTT
TRBV7-8,TRBJ2-7,NA,TRBD1,CASRKRGGGEQYF,TGTGCCAGCCGGAAGCGAGGGGGCGGCGAGCAGTACTTC
TRBV7-9,TRBJ1-1,NA,TRBD1,CASRYRQGATNTEAFF,TGTGCCAGCAGATACAGGCAGGGGGCGACGAACACTGAAGCTTTCTTT
TRBV5-1,TRBJ1-1,NA,NA,CASRGTPSLNTEAFF,TGCGCCAGCAGGGGGACACCCTCCCTGAACACTGAAGCTTTCTTT
TRBV18,TRBJ2-7,NA,TRBD2,CASSGTNYEQYF,TGTGCCAGCTCAGGGACTAACTACGAGCAGTACTTC
TRBV5-1,TRBJ2-1,NA,NA,CASSLDASLGYNEQFF,TGCGCCAGCAGCTTGGATGCTAGCTTAGGGTACAATGAGCAGTTCTTC
TRBV5-1,TRBJ1-1,NA,TRBD1,CASSAGTENTEAFF,TGCGCCAGCAGCGCCGGGACAGAGAACACTGAAGCTTTCTTT
TRBV2,TRBJ2-5,NA,TRBD2,CASTKRGGRETQYF,TGTGCCAGCACCAAGCGGGGGGGCAGAGAGACCCAGTACTTC
TRBV5-6,TRBJ2-1,NA,TRBD2,CASGGLAGESSYNEQFF,TGTGCCAGCGGAGGACTAGCGGGGGAGAGCTCCTACAATGAGCAGTTCTTC
TRBV6-5,TRBJ1-1,once,NA,CASSSAQKGHTEAFF,TGTGCCAGCAGTTCGGCCCAAAAGGGACACACTGAAGCTTTCTTT
TRBV4-1,TRBJ2-3,NA,NA,CASSQRTGVDTQYF,TGCGCCAGCAGCCAAAGGACCGGGGTAGATACGCAGTATTTT
TRBV5-1,TRBJ2-7,NA,NA,CASSLRDGPYEQYF,TGCGCCAGCAGCTTGAGGGACGGGCCCTACGAGCAGTACTTC
TRBV10-3,TRBJ2-1,NA,NA,CASATRDSNNEQFF,TGTGCCAGCGCCACCCGGGACTCCAACAATGAGCAGTTCTTC
TRBV6-1,TRBJ2-7,once,NA,CASTKDNEQYF,TGTGCCAGCACTAAGGATAACGAGCAGTACTTC
TRBV11-2,TRBJ2-2,NA,NA,CASSSQVAGELFF,TGTGCCAGCAGCTCGCAGGTTGCCGGGGAGCTGTTTTTT
TRBV19,TRBJ2-7,NA,NA,CASSIGTEASYEQYF,TGTGCCAGTAGTATAGGTACGGAGGCCTCCTACGAGCAGTACTTC
TRBV5-1,TRBJ1-3,NA,NA,CASRPRLGLGSGNTIYF,TGCGCCAGCCGACCCCGACTGGGGTTGGGCTCTGGAAACACCATATATTTT
TRBV21-1,TRBJ1-2,NA,NA,CASSLLGTLPYGYTF,TGTGCCAGCAGCCTACTAGGGACCCTCCCTTATGGCTACACCTTC
TRBV9,TRBJ1-2,few,TRBD1,CASSVASRDSRYTF,TGTGCCAGCAGCGTAGCTAGCCGGGACAGTAGATACACCTTC
TRBV5-1,TRBJ2-5,NA,NA,CASSLYSGAQETQYF,TGCGCCAGCAGCTTGTATTCAGGGGCGCAAGAGACCCAGTACTTC
TRBV6-1,TRBJ1-1,NA,NA,CASSGQPGQTNTEAFF,TGTGCCAGCAGTGGTCAACCGGGACAAACGAACACTGAAGCTTTCTTT
TRBV15,TRBJ1-4,NA,TRBD1,CATSSRTGSPRSGKLFF,TGTGCCACCAGCTCCCGGACAGGGTCCCCCCGATCGGGAAAACTGTTTTTT
TRBV30,TRBJ2-2,NA,TRBD2,CAWSGTSGPNTGELFF,TGTGCCTGGAGTGGGACTAGCGGTCCCAACACCGGGGAGCTGTTTTTT
TRBV7-9,TRBJ2-3,once,TRBD2,CASSLPSGGLTDTQYF,TGTGCCAGCAGCTTACCCAGCGGGGGGCTAACAGATACGCAGTATTTT
TRBV5-1,TRBJ2-5,NA,NA,CASSLGVTPETQYF,TGCGCCAGCAGCTTGGGAGTAACCCCAGAGACCCAGTACTTC
TRBV6-5,TRBJ1-4,few,NA,CASSYTHGRSEKLFF,TGTGCCAGCAGTTACACCCACGGGAGGAGTGAAAAACTGTTTTTT